This is a list of T cell receptor beta chains from one sample in a study of blood T cell repertoires in COVID-19. TCRdb's copy holds only in-frame clones and misses some; the assay was immunoSEQ multiplex PCR. The data contain roughly 43,000 clones, 82% of them seen just once; the ten biggest clones take up 23%. The sample comprised peripheral blood. The receptors were sampled from a woman aged 55 to 70 with acute or convalescent COVID-19. CDR3s leave out the opening cysteine and the closing phenylalanine or tryptophan. Fields, in order: V gene, J gene, D gene, CDR3 protein. The D gene is left open where the match is weak.

>TRBV2|TRBJ2-1|TRBD1
ASSSHVDRDNEQF
>TRBV4-3|TRBJ2-2|-
ASSQDLRGHGELF
>TRBV5-1|TRBJ2-7|-
ASSLGVRGPSYEQY
>TRBV30|TRBJ1-2|TRBD1
AWSAAGGSNYGYT
>TRBV13|TRBJ2-2|TRBD1
ASSSSGTGKRELF
>TRBV6-1|TRBJ1-5|-
ASSDATGEPNQPQH
>TRBV21-1|TRBJ1-5|-
ASIPTAGSNQPQH
>TRBV29-1|TRBJ1-5|-
SVEDVTRSQPQH
>TRBV2|TRBJ2-7|TRBD1
AITGTDSYEQY
>TRBV7-3|TRBJ1-1|-
ASSHSGQNTEAF
>TRBV9|TRBJ1-3|-
ASSTTVGAGNTIY
>TRBV18|TRBJ1-6|-
ASSSTGGDSPLH
>TRBV4-1|TRBJ1-5|TRBD1
ASSQGGGTLHHGLAQH
>TRBV6-1|TRBJ2-7|-
ASSEALQYNEQY
>TRBV15|TRBJ1-1|TRBD1
ATSRPTGMNTEAF
>TRBV29-1|TRBJ2-7|TRBD1
SVAAGGYEQY
>TRBV6-1|TRBJ1-2|-
ASSDQGLKGYT
>TRBV18|TRBJ1-3|-
ASSLDSPISGNTIY
>TRBV6-1|TRBJ2-7|TRBD1
ASSDGGTGPYEQY
>TRBV4-1|TRBJ1-2|-
ASSQDPGSGYT
>TRBV12-3/TRBV12-4|TRBJ1-1|-
ASRPSETEAF
>TRBV6-6|TRBJ2-7|-
ASSYGQTYEQY
>TRBV11-2|TRBJ2-1|-
ASTISRGEQF
>TRBV7-6|TRBJ1-2|TRBD1
ASSSGTGSGYT
>TRBV7-9|TRBJ2-5|-
ASSQFFGGSRETQY
>TRBV6-4|TRBJ2-1|TRBD1
ASSEFGTGHNEQF
>TRBV12-3/TRBV12-4|TRBJ2-7|-
ASSSRRRGEQY
>TRBV9|TRBJ1-1|TRBD1
ASSDLGQGRDTEAF
>TRBV27|TRBJ1-2|-
ASSWGPRGSGYT
>TRBV2|TRBJ2-7|-
ASSFLRGGSSYEQY
>TRBV6-1|TRBJ2-7|-
ASSDLWGQTYEQY
>TRBV6-5|TRBJ2-7|-
ASSRPSSYEQY
>TRBV7-9|TRBJ2-7|-
ASSLVSGYEQY
>TRBV19|TRBJ1-1|TRBD1
ASSGRTGGSRPTEAF
>TRBV12-3/TRBV12-4|TRBJ1-1|TRBD1
ASTLQGAAEAF
>TRBV4-1|TRBJ1-3|TRBD1
ASSQDSTGVYGNTIY
>TRBV7-6|TRBJ2-1|-
ASSLGTRGSYNEQF
>TRBV7-9|TRBJ1-6|-
ASSPGSSYNSPLH
>TRBV23-1|TRBJ2-7|TRBD1
ASSQSSGGYEQY
>TRBV19|TRBJ1-3|-
ASSSHSPSSGNTIY
>TRBV4-1|TRBJ1-6|TRBD1
ASSRPETGDPNSPLH
>TRBV19|TRBJ1-4|-
ASSMDSGLAEKLF
>TRBV27|TRBJ2-3|-
ASRLGLRLTDTQY
>TRBV7-9|TRBJ1-6|-
ASSLVGQSSYNSPLH
>TRBV5-1|TRBJ1-1|-
ASSLGAAEAF
>TRBV7-9|TRBJ2-5|-
ASSHGTPYIQETQY
>TRBV7-9|TRBJ1-2|TRBD1
ASSSTGVYGYT
>TRBV5-1|TRBJ2-2|TRBD2
ASSRASGTSTGELF
>TRBV6-5|TRBJ1-5|-
ASGLGRGQPQH
>TRBV2|TRBJ1-2|TRBD1
ASAGTVSNYGYT
>TRBV25-1|TRBJ2-7|-
ASSEWGGPTYEQY
>TRBV5-1|TRBJ2-2|TRBD1
ASSLQGVTGELF
>TRBV19|TRBJ2-7|-
ASGPGSYEQY
>TRBV7-3|TRBJ1-2|TRBD1
ASSSAGQVDYT
>TRBV3-1/TRBV3-2|TRBJ2-7|-
ASSPLAGLSYEQY
>TRBV7-9|TRBJ2-1|TRBD1
ASSHRQGAEGEQF
>TRBV6-5|TRBJ2-2|TRBD1
ASSTQGARAGELF